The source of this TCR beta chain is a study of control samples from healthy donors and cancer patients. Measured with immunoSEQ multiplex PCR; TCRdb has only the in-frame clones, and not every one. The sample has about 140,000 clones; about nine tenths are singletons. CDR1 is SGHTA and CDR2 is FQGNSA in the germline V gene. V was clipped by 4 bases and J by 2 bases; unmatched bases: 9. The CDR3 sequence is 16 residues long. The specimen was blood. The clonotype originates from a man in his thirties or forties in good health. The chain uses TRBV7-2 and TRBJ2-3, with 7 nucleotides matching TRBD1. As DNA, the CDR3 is TGTGCCAGCAGCTCAAGACAGGGACCTGTCACAGATACGCAGTATTTT. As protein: CASSSRQGPVTDTQYF.